This T cell receptor beta chain was observed in a study of blood T cell repertoires in COVID-19. Measured with immunoSEQ multiplex PCR; TCRdb has only the in-frame clones, and not every one. Among about 180,000 clones listed, about nine tenths were seen once. Trimming took off 3 bases at V and 8 bases at J, with 16 bases between the two ends. This CDR3 is built from 14 residues. Germline V gene data show CDR1 as SQVTM and CDR2 as ANQGSEA. The TCR comes from a woman aged 30 to 39 with acute or convalescent COVID-19. Material for sequencing was peripheral blood. The chain employs TRBV29-1 and TRBJ1-4; no reliable D call. The CDR3 loop reads CSVDLGQTGEKLFF. The CDR3 DNA follows: TGCAGCGTTGACCTGGGCCAGACGGGAGAAAAACTGTTTTTT.